The present entry profiles one T cell receptor (beta chain) with its context. It lacks a known antigen. No quality values exist for individual bases; no much larger clone is one base distant. This specimen belongs to a study of T cell responses to AZD1222 COVID-19 vaccine (dated by TCRdb to the early 2020s). In the study overall: AZD1222 recipients with second doses at about 4 weeks or about 12 weeks were pooled, because spike-specific TCR depth and breadth did not differ between schedules. TCR sequencing was performed for more than 230 trial participants, of whom about 210 were given two doses of AZD1222 and around 25 were given two doses of MenACWY control vaccine. Trial participants were enrolled by age into subgroups of 18-55, 56-69 and 70-plus years, and roughly 160, 29 and 62 TCR-sequenced participants, respectively, were included in these subgroups.

The CDR3 regions of human TCRbeta chains were analyzed by immunosequencing. The study's processing was this. TCRs in the repertoires were matched against a reference library of SARS-CoV-2-specific TCRs that had been generated with the MIRA antigen-specificity platform. Breadth was defined as the fraction of unique TCRs that were SARS-CoV-2-associated, and depth was defined as the fraction of total T cells that were SARS-CoV-2-associated. Using the MIRA data, each spike-specific TCR was assigned both to the spike region to which the TCR was reactive and to a CD4 or CD8 class. Log10-transformed breadth and depth values were compared by one-way ANOVA with Sidak's multiple comparisons tests. Held by TCRdb, this immuneACCESS table contains in-frame sequences only and omits some clones. Under half of the omission traces to an unresolved V gene where checked; the cause of the rest is unknown. The V and J calls and clone size were taken over from that table, and D and trimming were inferred from the DNA. This sample has roughly 120,000 clones in its table, and under 90% of those were observed once. The leading ten clones occupy around 4.5% of the sample.

The time point label of this sample denotes: baseline before first vaccination. Vaccinee samples were obtained from the UK trials COV001 and COV002, which included a single-blind randomized controlled phase 2/3 trial of AZD1222 (ChAdOx1 nCoV-19) in healthy adults. For TCRbeta chain sequencing, PBMC samples were collected from trial participants at day 0 and at day 28 after the second dose. Deletion took 5 bases off V and 7 bases off J, with a span of 15 bases between the germline ends. The CDR3 numbers 13 residues from cysteine through phenylalanine. Only the CDR3 DNA is retained, 39 bases long and in frame from the first base. Looking up the germline V gene yields CDR1 MDHEN and CDR2 SYDVKM. The study at large found these results: CD4 TCRs associated with the vaccine covered the entire spike protein, and the dominant responses were in regions 160-218 and 743-854. Participants were mostly white British and included more females than males, and it was suggested by the authors that clonal diversity may have been underestimated. Conclusions about previously exposed vaccinees are limited, since just 5 to 7 AZD1222 recipients were seropositive for SARS-CoV-2 at baseline. Reportedly, close to half of the unique spike-specific TCRs recognized epitopes lying outside the regions that are mutated in the B.1.351 and B.1.1.7 variants. Because no samples from the day 14 peak response were available, repertoires could be characterized only after the peak T cell response. After two AZD1222 doses, spike-specific TCR breadth and depth were significantly higher than at day 0 and than in MenACWY recipients. In the small 56-69-year group, the increase in depth fell short of significance, most likely because of low power.

Rearrangement joined TRBV28 to TRBJ2-7, with no confident D gene call. This TCR was sampled from an adult in good health. The sequencing used peripheral blood, collected on day 0 of AZD1222 vaccination. The DNA sequence follows: TGTGCCAGCAGTCCCCCGGCGACGGAAGAGCAGTACTTC. Its amino acids are CASSPPATEEQYF.